This T cell receptor beta chain stems from a study of blood T cell repertoires in COVID-19. Overall study context: In each case, the material was cDNA or gDNA derived from T cells, B-cell-depleted T cells, or PBMCs.

This CDR3 has 16 amino acids. Between the trimmed V and J ends, which lost 2 bases and 3 bases, there was a span of 17 bases. The germline gives CDR1 LGHDT, CDR2 YNNKEL (reference sequence). Original analysis: Reference gene primer amplification yielded estimated nucleated cell counts. TCRdb keeps only in-frame clones here, not all; method: immunoSEQ multiplex PCR. V and J calls and clone size are given by that table; D and trimming were obtained from the DNA. The sample lists about 170,000 clones, approximately 84% occurring once. The clonotype comes from a human donor with acute or convalescent COVID-19. The donor label of this sample is uncertain. What was sequenced was peripheral blood. J is TRBJ2-7 and V is TRBV3-1 (or the pseudogene TRBV3-2); D may be TRBD2 (6 bases). DNA of the CDR3: TGTGCCAGCAGCCAAAGGCGCCCCAGGGAGGTCTACGAGCAGTACTTC. Protein product: CASSQRRPREVYEQYF.